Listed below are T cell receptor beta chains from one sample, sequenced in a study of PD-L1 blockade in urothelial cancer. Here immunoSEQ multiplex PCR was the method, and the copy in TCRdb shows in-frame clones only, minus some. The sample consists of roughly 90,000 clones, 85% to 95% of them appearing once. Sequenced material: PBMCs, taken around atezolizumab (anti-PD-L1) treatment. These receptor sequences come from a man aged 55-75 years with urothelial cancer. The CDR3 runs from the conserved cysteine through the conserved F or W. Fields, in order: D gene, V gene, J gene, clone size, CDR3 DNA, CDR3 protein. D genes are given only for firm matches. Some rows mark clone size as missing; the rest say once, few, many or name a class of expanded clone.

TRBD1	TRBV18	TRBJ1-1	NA	TGTGCCAGCTCACCTCGGACAGGGTTCTCTGAAGCTTTCTTT	CASSPRTGFSEAFF
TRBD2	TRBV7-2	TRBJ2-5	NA	TGTGCCAGCAGCTCGGGCGGGGGTCATGAGACCCAGTACTTC	CASSSGGGHETQYF
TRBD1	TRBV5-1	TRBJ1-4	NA	TGCGCCAGCAGCGACAGGGGACCTAATGAAAAACTGTTTTTT	CASSDRGPNEKLFF
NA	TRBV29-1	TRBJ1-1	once	TGCAGCGTTGAACTTCTCGGGGGGCGGTGGACTGAAGCTTTCTTT	CSVELLGGRWTEAFF
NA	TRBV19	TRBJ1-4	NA	TGTGCCAGTAGTTTCAGGGGTCTGGATGAAAAACTGTTTTTT	CASSFRGLDEKLFF
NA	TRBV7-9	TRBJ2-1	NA	TGTGCCAGCAGCTTGGGATCGGGACTTATCTACAATGAGCAGTTCTTC	CASSLGSGLIYNEQFF
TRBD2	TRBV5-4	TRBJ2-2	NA	TGTGCCAGCAGCTTTGGGACTAGCGCGGCCACCGGGGAGCTGTTTTTT	CASSFGTSAATGELFF
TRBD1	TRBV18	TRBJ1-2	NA	TGTGCCAGCTCACCAACGCGGGACAGTAACTATGGCTACACCTTC	CASSPTRDSNYGYTF
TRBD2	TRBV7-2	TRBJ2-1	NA	TGTGCCAGCAGCTTAAGCGGGACTAGCCCCTACAATGAGCAGTTCTTC	CASSLSGTSPYNEQFF
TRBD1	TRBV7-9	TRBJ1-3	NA	TGTGCCAGCAGCTCGGAGACTACAGGGGGCTCCTCTGGAAACACCATATATTTT	CASSSETTGGSSGNTIYF
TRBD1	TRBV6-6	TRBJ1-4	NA	TGTGCCAGCAGCAGTGGACAGGTTGGCAAAGAAAAACTGTTTTTT	CASSSGQVGKEKLFF
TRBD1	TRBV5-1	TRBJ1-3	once	TGCGCCAGCAGTCTACCCGGGACAGGGTCTGGAAACACCATATATTTT	CASSLPGTGSGNTIYF
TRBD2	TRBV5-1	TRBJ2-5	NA	TGCGCCAGCAGCTTGGGCCTGGCAGGAGTCAGGACTAGTTTAAGGGGACGCTTGGAGACCCAGTACTTC	CASSLGLAGVRTSLRGRLETQYF
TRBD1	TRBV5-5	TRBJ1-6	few	TGTGCCAGCAGCCGCGGGACAGGGGCTTCACCCCTCCACTTT	CASSRGTGASPLHF
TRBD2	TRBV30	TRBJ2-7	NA	TGTGCCTGGAGGGGGGGGACCCTTTACGAGCAGTACTTC	CAWRGGTLYEQYF
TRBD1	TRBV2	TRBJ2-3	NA	TGTGCCAGCAGAACAGGGGTTGGAGATACGCAGTATTTT	CASRTGVGDTQYF
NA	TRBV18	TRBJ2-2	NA	TGTGCCAGCTCACCGGGTGCGACAGACGGGGAGCTGTTTTTT	CASSPGATDGELFF
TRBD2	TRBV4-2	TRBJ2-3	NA	TGTGCCAGCAGCGGACTAGCGGGGGGGGATACGCAGTATTTT	CASSGLAGGDTQYF
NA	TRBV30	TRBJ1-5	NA	TGTGCCTGGAATAAGTTTGGGCCCAATCAGCCCCAGCATTTT	CAWNKFGPNQPQHF
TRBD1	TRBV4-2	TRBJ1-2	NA	TGTGCCAGCAGCCAAGATCTTCGGACAGGGGACACCGACACCTTC	CASSQDLRTGDTDTF
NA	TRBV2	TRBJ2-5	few	TGTGCCAGCACGAGGCTAGAGACCCAGTACTTC	CASTRLETQYF
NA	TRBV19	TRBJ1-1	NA	TGTGCCAGTAGTATTATAGCCAGAGGGACTGAAGCTTTCTTT	CASSIIARGTEAFF
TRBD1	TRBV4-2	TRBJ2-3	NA	TGTGCCAGCCGCTTCCACGGACAGGGCGCAGATACGCAGTATTTT	CASRFHGQGADTQYF
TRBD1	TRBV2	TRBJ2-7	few	TGTGCCAGCGGCGGGACAGGGTATCTGGAGCTGTACTTC	CASGGTGYLELYF
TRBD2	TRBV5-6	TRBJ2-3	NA	TGTGCCAGCAGCTTGCTAGCGGGAGGCACAGATACGCAGTATTTT	CASSLLAGGTDTQYF
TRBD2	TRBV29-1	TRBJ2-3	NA	TGCAGCTCCACAACTAGCGCATTTAGCACAGATACGCAGTATTTT	CSSTTSAFSTDTQYF
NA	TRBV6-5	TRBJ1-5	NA	TGTGCCAGCAGTTCTAGCCCCAGGGGTCAGCCCCAGCATTTT	CASSSSPRGQPQHF
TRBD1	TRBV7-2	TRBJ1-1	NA	TGTGCCAGCAGCACAGGGACAGCAAACACTGAAGCTTTCTTT	CASSTGTANTEAFF
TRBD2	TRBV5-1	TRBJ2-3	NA	TGCGCCAGCAGCCCGAGACTAGCGGGGAACACAGATACGCAGTATTTT	CASSPRLAGNTDTQYF
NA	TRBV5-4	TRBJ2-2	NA	TGTGCCAGCAGCCGGTCAACGGTCGTTAACACCGGGGAGCTGTTTTTT	CASSRSTVVNTGELFF
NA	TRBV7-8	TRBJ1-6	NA	TGTGCCAGCAGGTCACAGGGAAATAATTCACCCCTCCACTTT	CASRSQGNNSPLHF
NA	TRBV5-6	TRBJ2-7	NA	TGTGCCAGCAGCCAAATGAGCTCCTACGAGCAGTACTTC	CASSQMSSYEQYF
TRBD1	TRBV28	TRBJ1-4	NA	TGTGCCAGCAGTGGGGGTGAGGGGGCTGGTGAAAAACTGTTTTTT	CASSGGEGAGEKLFF
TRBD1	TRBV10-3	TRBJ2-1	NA	TGTGCCATCAGGGGGACGGACAGGGGGCACAATGAGCAGTTCTTC	CAIRGTDRGHNEQFF
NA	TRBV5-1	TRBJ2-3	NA	TGCGCCAGCAGCTTGATAGCCCCCTCGGAAAATACGCAGTATTTT	CASSLIAPSENTQYF
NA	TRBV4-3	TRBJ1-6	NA	TGCGCCAGCCGTAGGACGGACAATAATTCACCCCTCCACTTT	CASRRTDNNSPLHF
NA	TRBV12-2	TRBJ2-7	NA	TGTGCAAGTCGCCCCAGGACTAGCGGGGCGACCTACGAGCAGTACTTC	CASRPRTSGATYEQYF
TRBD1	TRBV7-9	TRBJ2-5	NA	TGTGCCAGCAGTCACAGGGGTGGGGAGACCCAGTACTTC	CASSHRGGETQYF
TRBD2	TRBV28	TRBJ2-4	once	TGTGCCAGCAGTGTTTGGACTAGCGGGAGTCGTGGCATTCAGTACTTC	CASSVWTSGSRGIQYF
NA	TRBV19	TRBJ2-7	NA	TGTGCCAGTAGTACCGTGTCCGGACTCATTTACGAGCAGTACTTC	CASSTVSGLIYEQYF
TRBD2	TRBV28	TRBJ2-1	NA	TGTGCCAGCAGTTCCAGGACTAGCGGGAGTAAGCAGTTCTTC	CASSSRTSGSKQFF
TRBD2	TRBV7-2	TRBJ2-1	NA	TGTGCCAGCAGCCTCCTAGGGGGTAGCGGGAGCTTTGAGCAGTTCTTC	CASSLLGGSGSFEQFF
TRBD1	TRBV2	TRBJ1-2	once	TGTGCCAGCAGAAGGGACAGGGAAGATGGCTACACCTTC	CASRRDREDGYTF